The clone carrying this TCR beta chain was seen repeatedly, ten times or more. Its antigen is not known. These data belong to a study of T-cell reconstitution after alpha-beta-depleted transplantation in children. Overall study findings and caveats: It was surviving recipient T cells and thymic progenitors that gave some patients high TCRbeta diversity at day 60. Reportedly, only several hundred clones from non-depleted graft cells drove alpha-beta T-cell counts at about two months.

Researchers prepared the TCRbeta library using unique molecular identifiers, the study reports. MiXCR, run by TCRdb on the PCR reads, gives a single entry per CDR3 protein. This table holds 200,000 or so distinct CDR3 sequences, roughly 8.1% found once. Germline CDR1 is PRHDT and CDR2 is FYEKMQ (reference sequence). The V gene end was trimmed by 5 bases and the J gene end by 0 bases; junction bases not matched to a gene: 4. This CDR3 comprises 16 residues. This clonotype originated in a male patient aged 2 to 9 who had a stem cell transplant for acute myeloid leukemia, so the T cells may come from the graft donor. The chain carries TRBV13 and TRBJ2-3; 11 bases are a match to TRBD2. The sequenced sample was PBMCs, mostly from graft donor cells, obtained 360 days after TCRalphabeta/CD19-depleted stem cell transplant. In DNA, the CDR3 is TGTGCCAGCAGCCCAAGGACTAGCGGGAGCACAGATACGCAGTATTTT. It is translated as CASSPRTSGSTDTQYF.